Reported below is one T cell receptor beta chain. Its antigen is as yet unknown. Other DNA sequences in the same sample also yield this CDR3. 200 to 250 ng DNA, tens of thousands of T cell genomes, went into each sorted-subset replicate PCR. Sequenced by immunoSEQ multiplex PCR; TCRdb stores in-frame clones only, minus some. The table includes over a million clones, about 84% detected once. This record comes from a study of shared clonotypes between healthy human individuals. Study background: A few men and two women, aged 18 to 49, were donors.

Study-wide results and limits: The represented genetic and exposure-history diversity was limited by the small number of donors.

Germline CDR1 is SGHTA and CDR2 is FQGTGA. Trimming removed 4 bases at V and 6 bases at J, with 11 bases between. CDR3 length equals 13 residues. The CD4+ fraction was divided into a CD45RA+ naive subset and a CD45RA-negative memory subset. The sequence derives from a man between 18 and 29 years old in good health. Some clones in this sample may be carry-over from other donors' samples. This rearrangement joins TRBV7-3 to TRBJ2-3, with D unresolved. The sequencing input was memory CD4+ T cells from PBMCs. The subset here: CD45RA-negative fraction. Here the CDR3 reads CASSSTYTDTQYF. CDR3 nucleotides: TGTGCCAGCAGCTCGACCTATACGGATACGCAGTATTTT.